The 23 T cell receptor beta chains below all came from one sample that was sequenced in a study of T cell responses to AZD1222 COVID-19 vaccine. Only in-frame clones appear in the TCRdb table, and some are missing; sequencing was by immunoSEQ multiplex PCR. Of some 150,000 clones listed, approximately 85% are singletons. This material consisted of peripheral blood, taken 28 days after the second dose of the MenACWY control vaccine. These TCRs come from an adult who received the MenACWY meningococcal vaccine as a control.

The chain couples TRBV5-1 to TRBJ1-1; TRBD1 aligns across 10 bases. V was clipped by 4 bases and J by 1 base; unmatched bases: 1. From germline, CDR1 is SGHRS and CDR2 YFSETQ. There are 14 residues in the CDR3. CDR3 nucleotides: TGCGCCAGCAGCAGGGACAGGGGGAACACTGAAGCTTTCTTT. It specifies CASSRDRGNTEAFF. Full variable domain (outside the CDR3, taken from reference TRBV5-1 and TRBJ1-1): KAGVTQTPRYLIKTRGQQVTLSCSPISGHRSVSWYQQTPGQGLQFLFEYFSETQRNKGNFPGRFSGRQFSNSRSEMNVSTLELGDSALYLCASSRDRGNTEAFFGQGTRLTVV.

V usage is TRBV19 and J usage is TRBJ1-5; D call uncertain. Per germline, CDR1 LNHDA and CDR2 SQIVND (reference sequence). The length of the CDR3 is 14 residues. V lost 5 bases and J 3 bases, leaving 11 bases between the germline ends. The CDR3 here is CASSPGRYNQPQHF. In nucleotides, the CDR3 is TGTGCCAGTAGTCCAGGACGCTACAATCAGCCCCAGCATTTT.

The chain joins TRBV7-8 to TRBJ1-1; D may be TRBD1 (6 bases). The CDR3 has 15 residues. CDR1 and CDR2 from the germline V gene are SGHVS and FQNEAQ. V shed 5 bases and J shed 0 bases, with 13 bases lying between them. DNA for the CDR3: TGTGCCAGCAGCGCCACCGGGACACTGAACACTGAAGCTTTCTTT. Amino acids: CASSATGTLNTEAFF.

This clone was seen only a few times. The chain recombines TRBV24-1 with TRBJ2-1, with a possible D match to TRBD1 (6 bases). Between the trimmed V and J ends, which lost 6 bases and 10 bases, there was a span of 15 bases. Germline CDR1 reads KGHDR; CDR2 reads SFDVKD. There are 13 residues in the CDR3. CDR3 amino acids: CATSIPGAPEQFF. The DNA of the CDR3 is TGTGCCACCAGTATTCCAGGGGCCCCCGAGCAGTTCTTC.

The chain links TRBV2 to TRBJ2-6; D gene unclear. Trimming removed 6 bases from V and 4 bases from J, with 4 bases in between. Germline V gene lookup returns CDR1 SNHLY and CDR2 FYNNEI. CDR3 length equals 12 residues. The DNA of the CDR3 is TGTGCCAGCAGCGGGGGGGCCAACGTCCTGACTTTC. Translation: CASSGGANVLTF.

The chain uses TRBV11-3 and TRBJ2-6, with 9 bases matching TRBD2. The ends lost 0 bases at V and 0 bases at J; junction bases unmatched: 6. Looked up from germline, CDR1 is SGHNT and CDR2 is YENEEA. The CDR3 extends over 19 amino acids. CDR3 coding DNA: TGTGCCAGCAGCTTAGATTCGGCGGGAGGGCCCTCTGGGGCCAACGTCCTGACTTTC. This translates into CASSLDSAGGPSGANVLTF.

The gene calls are TRBV1 and TRBJ1-5. TRBV1 is annotated as a pseudogene. The CDR3 covers 21 residues. The CDR3 nucleotides are TGCACCAGCAGCCAAGATTTGTCTGCCCCGGCGGGGGACTATAGCAATCAGCCCCAGCATTTT. Protein product: CTSSQDLSAPAGDYSNQPQHF.

The J gene is TRBJ2-5, the V gene TRBV5-4, with 8 bases fitting TRBD1. The CDR3 runs 16 residues. CDR1 is SGHNT, CDR2 YYREEE, per germline (reference sequence). The trim removed 1 base at V and 1 base at J, leaving 6 bases unmatched. In nucleotides, the CDR3 is TGTGCCAGCAGCTTGACCGTCGGACAGGGCCAAGAGACCCAGTACTTC. The encoded protein is CASSLTVGQGQETQYF.

The genes are TRBV11-3 and TRBJ2-7; 9 nucleotides agree with TRBD1. Germline V gene lookup returns CDR1 SGHNT and CDR2 YENEEA. Losses at the gene ends were 6 bases for V and 5 bases for J; bases not matched to a gene: 8. The CDR3 sequence is 14 residues long. The DNA of the CDR3 is TGTGCCAGCAGAGTCCGGGACAGGGACGACGAGCAGTACTTC. Translation gives CASRVRDRDDEQYF.

This clone was detected only a few times. The chain links TRBV27 to TRBJ1-2; TRBD1 might be the D (5 bases). The CDR3 extends over 13 amino acids. Trimming pared 3 bases from V and 2 bases from J, leaving 7 bases between. CDR1 and CDR2 (germline): MNHEY, SMNVEV (reference sequence). The CDR3 DNA is TGTGCCAGCAGTTTCGAGGGGAACTATGGCTACACCTTC. Translated, it gives CASSFEGNYGYTF.

The genes are TRBV5-1 and TRBJ1-4; D not resolved. The V gene lost 0 bases and the J gene lost 4 bases, with 7 bases spanning the gap. The CDR3 is 14 amino acids. Germline V CDR1 and CDR2: SGHRS, YFSETQ. The CDR3 DNA is TGCGCCAGCAGCTTGGGGCAGGTTAATGAAAAACTGTTTTTT. The encoded protein is CASSLGQVNEKLFF.

This clone was seen a few times. This chain uses TRBV28 with TRBJ1-5, with no clear D. Germline CDR1 reads MDHEN; CDR2 reads SYDVKM. The V gene lost 2 bases and the J gene lost 7 bases, with 18 bases spanning the gap. The CDR3 sequence is 16 residues long. CDR3 sequence: CASSLRHQGHRQPQHF. DNA of the CDR3: TGTGCCAGCAGTTTACGGCATCAAGGGCATAGGCAGCCCCAGCATTTT. The full variable domain, its missing parts supplied by reference TRBV28 and TRBJ1-5, is DVKVTQSSRYLVKRTGEKVFLECVQDMDHENMFWYRQDPGLGLRLIYFSYDVKMKEKGDIPEGYSVSREKKERFSLILESASTNQTSMYLCASSLRHQGHRQPQHFGDGTRLSIL.

The V call is TRBV5-5, the J call TRBJ1-1; D uncertain. The CDR3 sequence is 15 residues long. Germline values: CDR1 SGHKS, CDR2 YYEKEE (reference sequence). The V and J ends lost 4 bases and 0 bases respectively, with 13 bases between them. The CDR3 DNA follows: TGTGCCAGCAGCCCAAGGGCCACAATGAACACTGAAGCTTTCTTT. Encoded protein: CASSPRATMNTEAFF. The variable domain in full, with the rest retrieved from reference TRBV5-5 and TRBJ1-1, is DAGVTQSPTHLIKTRGQQVTLRCSPISGHKSVSWYQQVLGQGPQFIFQYYEKEERGRGNFPDRFSARQFPNYSSELNVNALLLGDSALYLCASSPRATMNTEAFFGQGTRLTVV.

The rearrangement links TRBV19 to TRBJ2-3; D perhaps matches TRBD2 (5 bases). The CDR3 has 13 residues. Germline V gives CDR1 LNHDA, CDR2 SQIVND (reference sequence). Trimming shortened V by 4 bases and J by 1 base, and 6 bases separated the two germline ends. The CDR3 here is CASSSGRTDTQYF. CDR3 DNA sequence: TGTGCCAGTAGTAGCGGGCGCACAGATACGCAGTATTTT. Full variable domain (rest looked up from reference TRBV19 and TRBJ2-3): DGGITQSPKYLFRKEGQNVTLSCEQNLNHDAMYWYRQDPGQGLRLIYYSQIVNDFQKGDIAEGYSVSREKKESFPLTVTSAQKNPTAFYLCASSSGRTDTQYFGPGTRLTVL.

The chain employs TRBV6-2 or TRBV6-3 and TRBJ2-6; maybe TRBD2 (5 bases). CDR3 length equals 17 residues. Germline V gene lookup returns CDR1 MNHEY and CDR2 SVGEGT. Trimming removed 5 bases from V and 1 base from J, with 15 bases in between. The CDR3 DNA reads as TGTGCCAGCAGTCCCTTTACGGGGTCTTCTGGGGCCAACGTCCTGACTTTC. Translated: CASSPFTGSSGANVLTF.

The chain couples TRBV5-1 to TRBJ2-6; weak D call: TRBD2 (5 bases). The V end was cut by 7 bases, the J end by 0 bases, with 23 bases between. The germline gives CDR1 SGHRS, CDR2 YFSETQ. The CDR3 contains 19 residues. The CDR3 DNA follows: TGCGCCAGCTCTAAGGCTGAGGGTTCTTACCTCTCTGGGGCCAACGTCCTGACTTTC. This gives the protein CASSKAEGSYLSGANVLTF. The full variable domain, its missing parts supplied by reference TRBV5-1 and TRBJ2-6, is KAGVTQTPRYLIKTRGQQVTLSCSPISGHRSVSWYQQTPGQGLQFLFEYFSETQRNKGNFPGRFSGRQFSNSRSEMNVSTLELGDSALYLCASSKAEGSYLSGANVLTFGAGSRLTVL.

J is TRBJ1-1 and V is TRBV28; possibly TRBD1 for D (6 bases). In germline, CDR1 is MDHEN, CDR2 SYDVKM. This CDR3 has 13 amino acids. V lost 2 bases and J 9 bases, leaving 13 bases between the germline ends. CDR3 loop: CASSLPGQFKAFF. CDR3 nucleotides: TGTGCCAGCAGTTTACCTGGACAGTTTAAAGCTTTCTTT.

This chain links TRBV5-1 with TRBJ1-2; maybe TRBD1 (5 bases). V was trimmed by 6 bases and J by 0 bases, leaving 9 bases between them. Germline lookup yields CDR1 SGHRS and CDR2 YFSETQ. This CDR3 is built from 13 residues. The CDR3 DNA sequence: TGCGCCAGCACAGAGGGGACTAACTATGGCTACACCTTC. This codes for CASTEGTNYGYTF.

V and J are TRBV2 and TRBJ2-2; 9 nucleotides agree with TRBD1. V lost 6 bases and J lost 4; bases outside the gene matches: 3. The CDR3 has 14 residues. The germline CDR1 and CDR2 sequences are SNHLY and FYNNEI. Written as DNA, the CDR3 is TGTGCCAGCAGCACACAGGGGGCCACCGGGGAGCTGTTTTTT. Encoded protein: CASSTQGATGELFF.

J is TRBJ2-3 and V is TRBV7-9, with a tentative D call TRBD1 (6 bases). Trimming left V 7 bases short and J 4 bases short, with 15 bases between. This CDR3 has 14 residues. Germline V lookup: CDR1 SEHNR, CDR2 FQNEAQ (reference sequence). CDR3 in amino acids: CASTVQGSADTQYF. The CDR3 coding sequence is TGTGCCAGCACCGTACAGGGTTCCGCAGATACGCAGTATTTT.

In its sample, this clone was seen many times. The rearrangement joins TRBV5-1 to TRBJ1-4; TRBD1 aligns across 7 bases. Trimming took 4 bases from V and 0 from J; bases not matched to a gene: 6. The CDR3 contains 16 residues. CDR1 and CDR2 (germline): SGHRS, YFSETQ. The CDR3 protein is CASSKGQPATNEKLFF. The CDR3 DNA reads TGCGCCAGCAGCAAGGGACAGCCTGCAACTAATGAAAAACTGTTTTTT.

The chain recombines TRBV11-3 with TRBJ2-7, with TRBD1 identical over 10 bases. CDR3 length equals 20 residues. In germline, CDR1 is SGHNT, CDR2 YENEEA. Trimming cost V 5 bases and J 1 base; bases outside gene matches: 20. CDR3 bases: TGTGCCAGCAGCCCCAGAACCGGGACAGGGGCAAGGCGGGAGTCCTACGAGCAGTACTTC. This encodes CASSPRTGTGARRESYEQYF. The variable domain in full, completed from reference TRBV11-3 and TRBJ2-7, reads EAGVVQSPRYKIIEKKQPVAFWCNPISGHNTLYWYLQNLGQGPELLIRYENEEAVDDSQLPKDRFSAERLKGVDSTLKIQPAELGDSAVYLCASSPRTGTGARRESYEQYFGPGTRLTVT.

The rearrangement links TRBV14 to TRBJ1-2; possibly TRBD1 for D (5 bases). CDR1 is SGHDN and CDR2 is FVKESK in the germline V gene. The CDR3 extends over 16 amino acids. Trimming removed 0 bases at V and 0 bases at J, with 11 bases between. CDR3 nucleotides: TGTGCCAGCAGCCAAGAAGTCACAGGTCCTAACTATGGCTACACCTTC. Amino acid sequence: CASSQEVTGPNYGYTF.